Sequencing of this T cell receptor beta chain was carried out in a study of T cell repertoires in cytomegalovirus infection. Study-wide context: Public TCR beta signatures indicated both CMV infection and matching HLA type.

Each CDR3 protein gets one entry after TCRdb re-called the reads with MiXCR. The sample includes approximately 630,000 distinct CDR3 sequences, roughly 26% of them seen just once. This clonotype came up a few times. Sequencing used CD8+ T cells from PBMCs. This TCR derives from a human donor in good health (CMV status not recorded). Some clones in this sample may be carry-over from other donors' samples.

The CDR3 sequence: CASSSRDRTDTQYF. DNA for the CDR3: TGTGCCAGCAGCTCCCGCGACCGCACAGATACGCAGTATTTT. The rearrangement links TRBV7-6 to TRBJ2-3; D call uncertain. The ends were cut back, 4 bases at V and 1 base at J, with 9 bases in the middle. CDR1 SGHVS and CDR2 FNYEAQ come from the germline V gene. This CDR3 region has 14 residues.